One sample yielded the 9 T cell receptor beta chains listed below, sequenced in a study of T cell changes during pregnancy in multiple sclerosis. Clones were read by immunoSEQ multiplex PCR, and TCRdb kept only the in-frame ones, dropping some. The sample has tens of thousands of clones; almost 95% are singletons. The sample here was peripheral blood, taken in the third trimester of pregnancy. Receptors originate from a female donor in good health, enrolled as a control in a pregnancy study.

This chain connects TRBV9 to TRBJ2-7, with TRBD1 identical over 7 bases. Germline CDR1 and CDR2: SGDLS and YYNGEE. The CDR3 contains 14 residues. Trimming cost V 4 bases and J 5 bases; bases outside gene matches: 9. The CDR3 region has the DNA TGTGCCAGCAGCCCTCGAGACAGGGCCCACGAGCAGTACTTC. Protein: CASSPRDRAHEQYF.

The rearrangement uses TRBV5-1 and TRBJ1-1; D gene ambiguous. Between the trimmed V and J ends, which lost 2 bases and 4 bases, there was a span of 15 bases. The CDR3 is 15 residues long. Germline lookup yields CDR1 SGHRS and CDR2 YFSETQ. The DNA of the CDR3 is TGCGCCAGCAGCTTATCTGGGCCGCTAATCACTGAAGCTTTCTTT. It encodes CASSLSGPLITEAFF.

The chain is built from TRBV14 and TRBJ2-7, with TRBD1 as a possible D gene (5 bases). The germline V gene has CDR1 SGHDN and CDR2 FVKESK. CDR3 size: 14 residues. With 3 bases removed from V and 1 base from J, the gap between germline ends came to 10 bases. The CDR3 protein is CASSHLPGSYEQYF. The CDR3 DNA is TGTGCCAGCAGCCACCTCCCAGGGTCCTACGAGCAGTACTTC.

The CDR3 spells CASSSDSLGLDTQYF. Written as DNA, the CDR3 is TGTGCCAGCTCATCCGATTCATTGGGGCTAGATACGCAGTATTTT. The V gene is TRBV18, the J gene TRBJ2-3, with a weak D call TRBD1 (5 bases). The CDR3 loop spans 15 amino acids. V was clipped by 5 bases and J by 5 bases, with 17 bases between them. Per germline, CDR1 KGHSH and CDR2 LQKENI.

The chain uses TRBV27 and TRBJ2-1, with D tentatively TRBD1 (7 bases). Germline CDR1 and CDR2: MNHEY and SMNVEV (reference sequence). The CDR3 spans 14 residues. V gave up 2 bases and J gave up 4 bases, with 9 bases separating them. The CDR3 sequence is CASSLQGGYNEQFF. The DNA of the CDR3 is TGTGCCAGCAGTTTACAGGGGGGATACAATGAGCAGTTCTTC.

This clone was detected only once. The rearrangement uses TRBV4-1 and TRBJ1-1; tentatively, D is TRBD1 (5 bases). The CDR3 covers 12 residues. Germline V gene data show CDR1 as MGHRA and CDR2 as YSYEKL. V was trimmed by 4 bases and J by 5 bases, leaving 8 bases between them. The CDR3 DNA sequence: TGCGCCAGCAGCCCGGGGGATACTGAAGCTTTCTTT. It encodes CASSPGDTEAFF.

V usage is TRBV28 and J usage is TRBJ2-5; no clear D. CDR3 size: 14 residues. V was cut by 6 bases and J by 2 bases, with 13 bases left in between. The germline gives CDR1 MDHEN, CDR2 SYDVKM. The CDR3 loop is CASRLYGGQETQYF. As DNA, the CDR3 is TGTGCCAGCAGGCTGTATGGCGGACAAGAGACCCAGTACTTC.

This clone was found a few times. The chain uses TRBV18 and TRBJ1-5; 8 positions match TRBD1. CDR1 is KGHSH and CDR2 is LQKENI in the germline V gene. This CDR3 is 15 amino acids long. With V trimmed by 1 base and J by 7 bases, 6 bases remained unmatched. The DNA of the CDR3 is TGTGCCAGCTCACCACGGACCGACAGGGGCCAGCCCCAGCATTTT. Amino acids: CASSPRTDRGQPQHF. The whole variable domain, filled in from reference TRBV18 and TRBJ1-5, reads NAGVMQNPRHLVRRRGQEARLRCSPMKGHSHVYWYRQLPEEGLKFMVYLQKENIIDESGMPKERFSAEFPKEGPSILRIQQVVRGDSAAYFCASSPRTDRGQPQHFGDGTRLSIL.

The rearrangement joins TRBV27 to TRBJ1-2; perhaps TRBD1 as D (5 bases). CDR1 and CDR2 from the germline V gene are MNHEY and SMNVEV (reference sequence). The CDR3 has 12 amino acids. Trimming stripped 7 bases from V and 4 bases from J, with 10 bases between. CDR3 in DNA: TGTGCCAGCAAGTCGGGGGGCTATGGCTACACCTTC. Residues: CASKSGGYGYTF.